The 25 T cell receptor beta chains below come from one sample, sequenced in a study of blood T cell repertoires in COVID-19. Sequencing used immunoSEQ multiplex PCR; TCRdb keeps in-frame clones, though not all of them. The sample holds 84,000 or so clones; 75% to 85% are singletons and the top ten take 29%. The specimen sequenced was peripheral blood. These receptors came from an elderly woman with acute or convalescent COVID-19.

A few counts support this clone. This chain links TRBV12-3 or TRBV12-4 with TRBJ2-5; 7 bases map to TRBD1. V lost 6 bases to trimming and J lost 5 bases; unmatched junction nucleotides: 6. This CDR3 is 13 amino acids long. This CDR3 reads CASSSTGEETQYF. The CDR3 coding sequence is TGTGCCAGCAGCTCTACAGGGGAGGAGACCCAGTACTTC.

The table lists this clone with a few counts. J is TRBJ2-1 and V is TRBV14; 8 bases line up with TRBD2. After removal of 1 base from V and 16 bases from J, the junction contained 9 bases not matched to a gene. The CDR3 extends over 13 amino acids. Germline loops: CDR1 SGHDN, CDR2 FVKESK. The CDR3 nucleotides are TGTGCCAGCAGCCAAGTCCCTTCGGGAGGGAAATTCTTC. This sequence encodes CASSQVPSGGKFF. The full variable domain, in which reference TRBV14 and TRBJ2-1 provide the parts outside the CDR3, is EAGVTQFPSHSVIEKGQTVTLRCDPISGHDNLYWYRRVMGKEIKFLLHFVKESKQDESGMPNNRFLAERTGGTYSTLKVQPAELEDSGVYFCASSQVPSGGKFFGPGTRLTVL.

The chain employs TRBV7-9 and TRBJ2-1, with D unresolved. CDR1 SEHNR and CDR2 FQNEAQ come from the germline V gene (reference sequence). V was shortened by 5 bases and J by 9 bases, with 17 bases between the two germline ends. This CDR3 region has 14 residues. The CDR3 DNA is TGTGCCAGCAGCCCTACCATGTTAGTCGGTGAGCAGTTCTTC. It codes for CASSPTMLVGEQFF.

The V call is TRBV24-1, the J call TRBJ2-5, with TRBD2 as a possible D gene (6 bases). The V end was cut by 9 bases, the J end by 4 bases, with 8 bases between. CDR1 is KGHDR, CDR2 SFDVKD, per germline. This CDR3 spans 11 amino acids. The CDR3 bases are TGTGCCACCCAGGGAGGAGAGACCCAGTACTTC. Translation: CATQGGETQYF.

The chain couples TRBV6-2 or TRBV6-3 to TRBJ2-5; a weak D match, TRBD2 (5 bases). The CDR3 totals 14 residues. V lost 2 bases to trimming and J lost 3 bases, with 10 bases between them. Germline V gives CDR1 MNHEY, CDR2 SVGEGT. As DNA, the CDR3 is TGTGCCAGCAGTTACGGTCCGGGGAAAGAGACCCAGTACTTC. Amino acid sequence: CASSYGPGKETQYF.

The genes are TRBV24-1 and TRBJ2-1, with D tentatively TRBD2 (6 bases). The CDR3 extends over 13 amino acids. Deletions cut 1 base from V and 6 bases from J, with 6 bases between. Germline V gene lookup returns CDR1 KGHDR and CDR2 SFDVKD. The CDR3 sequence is CATSDFGGNEQFF. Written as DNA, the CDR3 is TGTGCCACCAGTGATTTCGGGGGCAATGAGCAGTTCTTC.

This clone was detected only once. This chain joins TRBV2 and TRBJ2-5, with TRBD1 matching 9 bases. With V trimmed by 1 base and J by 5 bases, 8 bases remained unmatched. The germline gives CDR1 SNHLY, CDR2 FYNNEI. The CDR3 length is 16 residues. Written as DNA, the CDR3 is TGTGCCAGCAGTGAAGGTTGGACAGGGGCCGGGGAGACCCAGTACTTC. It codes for CASSEGWTGAGETQYF.

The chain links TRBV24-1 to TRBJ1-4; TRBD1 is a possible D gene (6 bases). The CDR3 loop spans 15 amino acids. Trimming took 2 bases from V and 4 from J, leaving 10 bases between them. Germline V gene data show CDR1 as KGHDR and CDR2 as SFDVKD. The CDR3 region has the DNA TGTGCCACCAGTGATTCAGGCAGGGGTAATGAAAAACTGTTTTTT. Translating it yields CATSDSGRGNEKLFF.

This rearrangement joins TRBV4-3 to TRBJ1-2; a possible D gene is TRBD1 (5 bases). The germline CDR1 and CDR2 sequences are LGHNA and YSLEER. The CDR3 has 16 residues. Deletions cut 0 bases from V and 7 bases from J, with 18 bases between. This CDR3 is CASSQEEGRGWSGYTF. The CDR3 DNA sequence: TGCGCCAGCAGCCAAGAAGAAGGTCGGGGGTGGTCTGGCTACACCTTC.

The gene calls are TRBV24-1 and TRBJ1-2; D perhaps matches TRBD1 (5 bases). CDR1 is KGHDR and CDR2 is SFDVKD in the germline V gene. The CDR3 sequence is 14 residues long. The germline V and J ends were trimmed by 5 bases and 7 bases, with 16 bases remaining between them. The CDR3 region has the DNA TGTGCCACCAGTGCCGAGGGGAGGGGAGGTGGCTACACCTTC. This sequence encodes CATSAEGRGGGYTF.

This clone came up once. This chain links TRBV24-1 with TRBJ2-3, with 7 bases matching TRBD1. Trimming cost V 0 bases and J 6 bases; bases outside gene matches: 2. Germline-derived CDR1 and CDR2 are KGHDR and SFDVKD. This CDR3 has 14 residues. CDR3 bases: TGTGCCACCAGTGATTTGACAGGGGTTGATACGCAGTATTTT. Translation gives CATSDLTGVDTQYF.

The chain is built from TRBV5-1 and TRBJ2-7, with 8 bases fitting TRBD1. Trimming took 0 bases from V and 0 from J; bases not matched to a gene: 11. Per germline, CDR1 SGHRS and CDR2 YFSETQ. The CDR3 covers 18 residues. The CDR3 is CASSLGLRPGTGSYEQYF. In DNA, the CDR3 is TGCGCCAGCAGCTTGGGTTTGCGGCCCGGGACAGGCTCCTACGAGCAGTACTTC.

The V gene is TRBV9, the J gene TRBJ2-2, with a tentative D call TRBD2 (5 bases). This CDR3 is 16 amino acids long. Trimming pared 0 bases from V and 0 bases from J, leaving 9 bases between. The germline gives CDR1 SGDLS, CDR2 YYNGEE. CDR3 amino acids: CASSVARGTNTGELFF. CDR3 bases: TGTGCCAGCAGCGTAGCCCGAGGGACGAACACCGGGGAGCTGTTTTTT.

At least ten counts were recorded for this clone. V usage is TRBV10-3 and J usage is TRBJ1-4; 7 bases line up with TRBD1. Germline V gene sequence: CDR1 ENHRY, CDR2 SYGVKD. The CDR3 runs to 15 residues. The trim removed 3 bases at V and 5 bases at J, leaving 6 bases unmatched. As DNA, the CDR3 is TGTGCCATCAGTGACCCGGGACAGACAAATGAAAAACTGTTTTTT. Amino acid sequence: CAISDPGQTNEKLFF.

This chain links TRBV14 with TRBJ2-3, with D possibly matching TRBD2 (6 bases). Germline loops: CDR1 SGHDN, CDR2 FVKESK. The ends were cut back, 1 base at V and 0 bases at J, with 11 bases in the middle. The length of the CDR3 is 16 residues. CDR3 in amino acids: CASSQGLARSTDTQYF. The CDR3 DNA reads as TGTGCCAGCAGCCAAGGCCTAGCGAGGAGCACAGATACGCAGTATTTT.

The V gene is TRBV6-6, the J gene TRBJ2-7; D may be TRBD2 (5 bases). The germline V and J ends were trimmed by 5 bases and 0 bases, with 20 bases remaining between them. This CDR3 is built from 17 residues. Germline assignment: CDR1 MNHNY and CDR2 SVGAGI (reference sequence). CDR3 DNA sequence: TGTGCCAGCAGTCCTTACCCCCCCAGCGGAACCTCCTACGAGCAGTACTTC. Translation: CASSPYPPSGTSYEQYF.

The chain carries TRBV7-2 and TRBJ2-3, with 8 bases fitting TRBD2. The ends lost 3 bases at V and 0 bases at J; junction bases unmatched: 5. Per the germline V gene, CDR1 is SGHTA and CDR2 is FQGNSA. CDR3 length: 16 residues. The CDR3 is CASSFGGAGSTDTQYF. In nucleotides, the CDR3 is TGTGCCAGCAGCTTCGGGGGGGCGGGGAGCACAGATACGCAGTATTTT. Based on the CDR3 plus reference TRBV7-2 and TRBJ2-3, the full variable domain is GAGVSQSPSNKVTEKGKDVELRCDPISGHTALYWYRQSLGQGLEFLIYFQGNSAPDKSGLPSDRFSAERTGGSVSTLTIQRTQQEDSAVYLCASSFGGAGSTDTQYFGPGTRLTVL.

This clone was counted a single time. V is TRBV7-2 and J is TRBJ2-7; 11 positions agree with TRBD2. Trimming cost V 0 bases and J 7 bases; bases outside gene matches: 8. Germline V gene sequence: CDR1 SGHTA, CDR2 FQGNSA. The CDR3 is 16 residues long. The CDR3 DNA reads TGTGCCAGCAGCTTAGCGCCACTAGCGGGAGTGAAGGAGCAGTACTTC. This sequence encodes CASSLAPLAGVKEQYF. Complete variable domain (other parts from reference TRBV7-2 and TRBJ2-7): GAGVSQSPSNKVTEKGKDVELRCDPISGHTALYWYRQSLGQGLEFLIYFQGNSAPDKSGLPSDRFSAERTGGSVSTLTIQRTQQEDSAVYLCASSLAPLAGVKEQYFGPGTRLTVT.

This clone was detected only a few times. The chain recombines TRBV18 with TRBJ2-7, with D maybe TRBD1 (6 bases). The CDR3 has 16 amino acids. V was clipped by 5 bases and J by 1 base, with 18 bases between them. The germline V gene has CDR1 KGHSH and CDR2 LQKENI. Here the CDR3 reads CASSERLQGTSYEQYF. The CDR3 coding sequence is TGTGCCAGCTCAGAGAGACTTCAGGGGACGTCCTACGAGCAGTACTTC.

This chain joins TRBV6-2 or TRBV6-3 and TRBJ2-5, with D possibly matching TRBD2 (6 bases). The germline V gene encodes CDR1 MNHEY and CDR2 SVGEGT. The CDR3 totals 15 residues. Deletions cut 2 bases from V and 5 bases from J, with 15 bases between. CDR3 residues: CASSYAGPLWETQYF. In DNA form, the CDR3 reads TGTGCCAGCAGTTACGCGGGACCCCTCTGGGAGACCCAGTACTTC.

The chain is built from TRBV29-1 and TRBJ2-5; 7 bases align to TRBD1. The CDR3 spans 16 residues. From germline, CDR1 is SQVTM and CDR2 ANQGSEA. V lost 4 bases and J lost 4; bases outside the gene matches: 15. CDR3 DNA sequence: TGCAGCGTTGTTCCCTTTCGGACAGGTCGACGAGAGACCCAGTACTTC. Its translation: CSVVPFRTGRRETQYF.

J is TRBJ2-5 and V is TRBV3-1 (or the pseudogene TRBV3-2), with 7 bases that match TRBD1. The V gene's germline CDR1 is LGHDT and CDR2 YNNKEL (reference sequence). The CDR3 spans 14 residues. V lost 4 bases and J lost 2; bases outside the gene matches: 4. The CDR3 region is CASSRTGGQETQYF. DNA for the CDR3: TGTGCCAGCAGCCGGACAGGCGGACAAGAGACCCAGTACTTC.

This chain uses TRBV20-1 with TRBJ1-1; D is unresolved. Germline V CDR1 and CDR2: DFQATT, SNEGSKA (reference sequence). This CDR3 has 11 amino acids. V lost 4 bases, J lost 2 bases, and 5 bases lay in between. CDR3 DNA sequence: TGCAGTGCTACAGGTAACACTGAAGCTTTCTTT. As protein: CSATGNTEAFF.

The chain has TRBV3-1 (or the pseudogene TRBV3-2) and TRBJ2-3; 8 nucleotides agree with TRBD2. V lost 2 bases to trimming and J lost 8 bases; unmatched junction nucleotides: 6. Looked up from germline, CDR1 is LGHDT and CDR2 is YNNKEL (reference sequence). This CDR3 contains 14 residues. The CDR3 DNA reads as TGTGCCAGCAGCCAAAATGAGGCGGGAGGTACGCAGTATTTT. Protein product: CASSQNEAGGTQYF.

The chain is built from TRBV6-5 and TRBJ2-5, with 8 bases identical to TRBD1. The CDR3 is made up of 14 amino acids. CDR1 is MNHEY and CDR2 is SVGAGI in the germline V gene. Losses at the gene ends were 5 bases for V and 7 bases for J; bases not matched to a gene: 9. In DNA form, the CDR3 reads TGTGCCAGCAGTACTCCGGACAGGGTTGGGACCCAGTACTTC. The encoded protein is CASSTPDRVGTQYF.